Below, one TCR beta chain is given with its context. Its antigen is undetermined. The sample is drawn from a study of T cell responses to AZD1222 COVID-19 vaccine. General study findings and limits: Per reports, nearly half of all spike-specific TCRs target regions that are unmutated in variants. Clonal diversity was possibly underestimated, and the donors were mostly white British, with more females.

Assay used: immunoSEQ multiplex PCR; TCRdb lists only in-frame clones, some missing. The data hold tens of thousands of clones, with just over 90% observed a single time. This CDR3 has 16 amino acids. The ends were cut back, 6 bases at V and 0 bases at J, with 21 bases in the middle. The germline V gene has CDR1 SQVTM and CDR2 ANQGSEA. This clonotype was obtained from an adult who received the MenACWY meningococcal vaccine as a control. The chain uses TRBV29-1 and TRBJ2-7; TRBD1 might be the D (5 bases). The material was peripheral blood, obtained 28 days after the second dose of the MenACWY control vaccine. This CDR3 is CSVTLPGAMGSYEQYF. The CDR3 DNA is TGCAGCGTCACTTTACCTGGGGCCATGGGCTCCTACGAGCAGTACTTC.